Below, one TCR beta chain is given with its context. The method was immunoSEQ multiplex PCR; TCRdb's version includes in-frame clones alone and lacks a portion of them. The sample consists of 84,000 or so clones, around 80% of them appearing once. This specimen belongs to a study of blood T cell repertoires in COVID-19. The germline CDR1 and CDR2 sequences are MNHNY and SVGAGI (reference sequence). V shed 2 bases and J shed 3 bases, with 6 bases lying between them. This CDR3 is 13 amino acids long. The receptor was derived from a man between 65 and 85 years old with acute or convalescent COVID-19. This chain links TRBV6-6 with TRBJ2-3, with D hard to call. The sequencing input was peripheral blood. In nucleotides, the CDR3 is TGTGCCAGCAGTTACCAAGCTACAGATACGCAGTATTTT. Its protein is CASSYQATDTQYF.